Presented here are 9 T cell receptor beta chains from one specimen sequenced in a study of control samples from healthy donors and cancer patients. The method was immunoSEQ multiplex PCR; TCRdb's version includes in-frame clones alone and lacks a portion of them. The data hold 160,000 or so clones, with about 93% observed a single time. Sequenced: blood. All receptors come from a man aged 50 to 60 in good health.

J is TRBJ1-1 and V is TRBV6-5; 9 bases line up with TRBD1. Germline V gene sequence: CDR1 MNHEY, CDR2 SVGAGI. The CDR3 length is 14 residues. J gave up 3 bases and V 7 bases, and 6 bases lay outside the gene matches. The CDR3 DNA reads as TGTGCCAGCACCCTGACAGGGGGGGACACTGAAGCTTTCTTT. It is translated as CASTLTGGDTEAFF.

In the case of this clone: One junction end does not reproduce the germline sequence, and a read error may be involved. The CDR3 reads CASSPGTGGLYEQYF. CDR3 sequence (DNA): TGTGCTAGCAGCCCTGGGACAGGGGGCCTCTACGAGCAGTACTTC. The chain uses TRBV7-7 and TRBJ2-7; 12 bases fit TRBD1. CDR3 length: 15 residues. The V gene's germline CDR1 is SSHAT and CDR2 FNYEAQ (reference sequence).

The CDR3 region is CASSLSDSTDTQYF. CDR3 in DNA: TGTGCCAGCAGCCTTTCGGACAGTACAGATACGCAGTATTTT. The chain recombines TRBV3-1 (or the pseudogene TRBV3-2) with TRBJ2-3; possible D gene TRBD1, 6 bases. Germline-derived CDR1 and CDR2 are LGHDT and YNNKEL (reference sequence). The CDR3 totals 14 residues. The V gene lost 4 bases and the J gene lost 3 bases, with 11 bases spanning the gap.

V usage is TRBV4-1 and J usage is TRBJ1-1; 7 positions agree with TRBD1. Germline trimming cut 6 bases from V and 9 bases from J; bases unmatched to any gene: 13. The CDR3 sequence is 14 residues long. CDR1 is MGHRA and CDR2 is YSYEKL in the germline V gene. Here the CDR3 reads CASSPLTPRGKAFF. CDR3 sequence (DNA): TGCGCCAGCAGTCCGCTCACTCCCAGGGGGAAAGCTTTCTTT.

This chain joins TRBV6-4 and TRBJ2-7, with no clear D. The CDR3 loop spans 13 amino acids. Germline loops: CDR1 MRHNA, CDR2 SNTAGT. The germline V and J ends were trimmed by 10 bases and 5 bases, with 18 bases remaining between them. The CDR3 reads CATPLKGSHEQYF. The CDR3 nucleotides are TGTGCCACCCCACTTAAGGGTAGCCACGAGCAGTACTTC.

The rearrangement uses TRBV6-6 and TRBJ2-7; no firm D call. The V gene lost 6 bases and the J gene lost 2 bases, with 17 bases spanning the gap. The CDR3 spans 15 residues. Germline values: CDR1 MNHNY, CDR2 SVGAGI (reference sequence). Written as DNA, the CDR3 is TGTGCCAGCAGGACCGATAGAGAGAAGACCTACGAGCAGTACTTC. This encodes CASRTDREKTYEQYF.

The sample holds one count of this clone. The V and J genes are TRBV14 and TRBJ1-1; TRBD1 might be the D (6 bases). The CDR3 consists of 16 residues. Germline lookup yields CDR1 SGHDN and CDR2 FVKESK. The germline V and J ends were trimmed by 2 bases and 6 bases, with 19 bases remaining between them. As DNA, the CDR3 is TGTGCCAGCAGCCAATATTTGACCCCCGGGGGCGCTGAAGCTTTCTTT. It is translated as CASSQYLTPGGAEAFF.

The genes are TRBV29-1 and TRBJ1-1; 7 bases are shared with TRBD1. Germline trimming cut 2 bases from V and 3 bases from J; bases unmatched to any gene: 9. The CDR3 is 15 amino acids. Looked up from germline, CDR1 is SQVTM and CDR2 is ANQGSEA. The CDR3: CSVEWHRGRDTEAFF. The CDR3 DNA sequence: TGCAGCGTTGAATGGCACAGGGGTCGAGACACTGAAGCTTTCTTT.

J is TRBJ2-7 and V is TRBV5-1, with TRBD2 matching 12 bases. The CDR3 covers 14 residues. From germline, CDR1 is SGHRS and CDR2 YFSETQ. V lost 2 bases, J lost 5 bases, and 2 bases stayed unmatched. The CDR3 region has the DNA TGCGCCAGCAGCTTTTCTAGCGGGAGGGACGAGCAGTACTTC. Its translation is CASSFSSGRDEQYF.